A selection of T cell receptor beta chains follows, all from one sample in a study of CD8 T cells in ankylosing spondylitis. TCRdb called the 5' RACE reads again in MiXCR, with one record for every CDR3 protein. Of around 120,000 distinct CDR3 sequences listed, less than 25% are singletons. Material for sequencing was synovial fluid, either unsorted or a sorted T cell fraction (not recorded which). These receptors were collected from a male donor with ankylosing spondylitis. The CDR3 runs from the conserved cysteine through the conserved F or W. The order of the fields is V gene, clone size, D gene, J gene, CDR3 DNA, CDR3 protein. The D gene is left open where the match is weak. Rows give clone size only sometimes, using once, few, many, or a class for an expanded clone.

TRBV7-7	few	.	TRBJ2-2	TGTGCCAGCAGCCCAAGCAGTAGAGGGTTGGCCGGGGAGCTGTTTTTT	CASSPSSRGLAGELFF
TRBV12-3/TRBV12-4	few	.	TRBJ1-1	TGTGCCAGCAGTTTATGGACTATGAACACTGAAGCTTTCTTT	CASSLWTMNTEAFF
TRBV12-3/TRBV12-4	few	TRBD1	TRBJ2-3	TGTGCCAGCAGTCGCGGACAGGCTCACGGCACAGATACGCAGTATTTT	CASSRGQAHGTDTQYF
TRBV10-3	.	.	TRBJ2-6	TGTGCCATCAGTGAGTCGAGAGCGGCCGGGGGCGCCAACGTCCTGACTTTC	CAISESRAAGGANVLTF
TRBV20-1	few	TRBD2	TRBJ2-1	TGCAGTGCCGCCCGGGGGGAGGGCAATGAGCAGTTCTTC	CSAARGEGNEQFF
TRBV12-3/TRBV12-4	.	TRBD2	TRBJ2-3	TGTGCCTGGACGGCGGGAGGTTCAAGAGATACGCAGTATTTT	CAWTAGGSRDTQYF
TRBV20-1	many	.	TRBJ2-2	TGCAGTGCTCCGCCGGGACTGTACACCGGGGAGCTGTTTTTT	CSAPPGLYTGELFF
TRBV5-1	once	.	TRBJ1-1	TGCGCCAGCAGCTTGGGGGCAGAAACTGAAGCTTTCTTT	CASSLGAETEAFF
TRBV18	.	.	TRBJ1-1	TGTGCCAGCTCACCAGGCAGCCCTGAAGCTTTCTTT	CASSPGSPEAFF
TRBV4-2	.	.	TRBJ2-7	TGTGCCAGCAGCCAAGCAGGCCTGGCTAGACCGAACCCCCACGAGCAGTACTTC	CASSQAGLARPNPHEQYF
TRBV25-1	.	TRBD1	TRBJ1-4	TGTGCCAGCAGTCGACTCTCGACAGGGCGGAGAGGGGAAAAACTGTTTTTT	CASSRLSTGRRGEKLFF
TRBV6-1	.	TRBD1	TRBJ2-5	TGTGCCAGCAGCCTTGGACAGGGTAACTCGGAGACCCAGTACTTC	CASSLGQGNSETQYF
TRBV5-1	many	.	TRBJ2-3	TGCGCCAGCAGCTGGGGAGGGGGTTTCGGCACAGATACGCAGTATTTT	CASSWGGGFGTDTQYF
TRBV14	.	TRBD1	TRBJ1-2	TGTGCCAGCAGCCAGCTGACAGGGAGTAACACCTTC	CASSQLTGSNTF
TRBV24-1	many	.	TRBJ2-2	TGTGCCACCAGTGATGGGACGGGGCACACCGGGGAGCTGTTTTTT	CATSDGTGHTGELFF
TRBV5-1	few	.	TRBJ2-3	TGCGCCAGCAGTTCCGAGGGCGGCACAGATACGCAGTATTTT	CASSSEGGTDTQYF
TRBV27	large	.	TRBJ2-1	TGTGCCAGCAGTTTAGATGGGGGTGGCGATGAGCAGTTCTTC	CASSLDGGGDEQFF
TRBV12-3/TRBV12-4	many	TRBD2	TRBJ2-2	TGTGCCAGCAGTCCCCTAGCGGGAGAGGTCGGGGAGCTGTTTTTT	CASSPLAGEVGELFF
TRBV7-2	.	.	TRBJ1-2	TGTGCCAGCAGCTTAACCCCACCGGGGGGGGCGGGTGGCTACACCTTC	CASSLTPPGGAGGYTF
TRBV20-1	few	.	TRBJ2-5	TGCAGTGCTAGTCTATCGGGGGACCAAGAGACCCAGTACTTC	CSASLSGDQETQYF
TRBV29-1	few	TRBD1	TRBJ2-4	TGCAGCACCCGGACAGGGGACATTCAGTACTTC	CSTRTGDIQYF
TRBV20-1	.	TRBD2	TRBJ2-2	TGCAGTGCTAGTGGAAGGAGCGGGAGAACCGGGGAGCTGTTTTTT	CSASGRSGRTGELFF
TRBV4-1	.	.	TRBJ2-1	TGCGCCAGCAGCGCCACAGAGGGGATTTACAATGAGCAGTTCTTC	CASSATEGIYNEQFF
TRBV5-1	.	.	TRBJ2-3	TGCGCCAGCAGCGTGGACTCGACTGACACAGATACGCAGTATTTT	CASSVDSTDTDTQYF
TRBV4-2	.	.	TRBJ2-1	TGTGCCAGCAGCCAAGGTCCGGGAACCTACAATGAGCAGTTCTTC	CASSQGPGTYNEQFF
TRBV3-1	few	.	TRBJ1-6	TGTGCCAGCAGCCCCGGCCCCTGGGGCTCCTATAATTCACCCCTCCACTTT	CASSPGPWGSYNSPLHF
TRBV7-9	few	.	TRBJ2-7	TGTGCCAGCAGCGAGGGGCAGGGCCTCGGTGGAGGGCAGTACTTC	CASSEGQGLGGGQYF
TRBV20-1	few	TRBD1	TRBJ1-4	TGCAGTGCTAGTCTTCGACAGGGAAACGAAAAACTGTTTTTT	CSASLRQGNEKLFF
TRBV9	.	.	TRBJ1-6	TGTGCCAGCAGCGTAGGAGCCTCCTATAATTCACCCCTCCACTTT	CASSVGASYNSPLHF
TRBV3-1	few	.	TRBJ2-1	TGTGCCAGCAGCCAAGATGACGATCACGCCTACAATGAGCAGTTCTTC	CASSQDDDHAYNEQFF
TRBV9	many	.	TRBJ2-1	TGTGCCAGCAGCCTCAGGCCCTACAATGAGCAGTTCTTC	CASSLRPYNEQFF
TRBV5-1	many	.	TRBJ2-5	TGCGCCAGCAGCTTGGTGGGGTCGGCCCAGTACTTC	CASSLVGSAQYF
TRBV12-3/TRBV12-4	.	TRBD2	TRBJ2-1	TGTGCCTGCAGCCCTCCGATCCCCGGGACTAGCGGGAGGCCAGACCAGTTCTTC	CACSPPIPGTSGRPDQFF
TRBV5-1	many	.	TRBJ2-1	TGCGCCAGCAGCTTGGAAGGCCGAATGGGTGAGCAGTTCTTC	CASSLEGRMGEQFF
TRBV10-3	.	TRBD2	TRBJ2-1	TGTGCCATCAGTGACGGGAGGAGCAATGAGCAGTTCTTC	CAISDGRSNEQFF
TRBV10-2	.	TRBD1	TRBJ2-5	TGCGCCAGCGTTAGGGACAGTCAAGAGACCCAGTACTTC	CASVRDSQETQYF
TRBV10-3	.	TRBD1	TRBJ1-2	TGTGCCATCAGTGTTCACCCGGGACAGGATGGCGGCTACACCTTC	CAISVHPGQDGGYTF
TRBV11-2	.	.	TRBJ2-1	TGTGCCAGCGGATCCGGGACGGCATACAATGAGCAGTTCTTC	CASGSGTAYNEQFF
TRBV3-1	many	TRBD2	TRBJ2-1	TGTGCCAGCAGCCCCCGGACTAGCGGGAATGGGAATGAGCAGTTCTTC	CASSPRTSGNGNEQFF
TRBV3-1	.	.	TRBJ2-1	TGTGCCAGCAGCCAAGAGGTAGGCTCCTACAATGAGCAGTTCTTC	CASSQEVGSYNEQFF
TRBV11-2	medium-sized	TRBD1	TRBJ2-1	TGTGCCAGCAGCGGGACAGGGGAAGTAACAAGGCTCTACAATGAGCAGTTCTTC	CASSGTGEVTRLYNEQFF
TRBV12-3/TRBV12-4	.	TRBD1	TRBJ2-2	TGTGCCAGCACCCCCGGGACAGACTTGAACACCGGGGAGCTGTTTTTT	CASTPGTDLNTGELFF
TRBV5-6	many	.	TRBJ2-7	TGTGCCAGCACCCGGGACTCCTCCTACGAGCAGTACTTC	CASTRDSSYEQYF
TRBV10-3	once	TRBD2	TRBJ2-2	TGTGCCATCAGTAAAGGACTAGCGGGAGAGGTCGGGGAGCTGTTTTTT	CAISKGLAGEVGELFF
TRBV20-1	few	TRBD1	TRBJ1-1	TGCAGTGCTACACGGGGACAGGGGGTCACTGAAGCTTTCTTT	CSATRGQGVTEAFF
TRBV20-1	.	.	TRBJ2-3	TGCAGTGCTCTTACGGGACACCTGAAGACAGATACGCAGTATTTT	CSALTGHLKTDTQYF
TRBV3-1	.	.	TRBJ2-1	TGTGCCAGCAGCCAATTAGGAATCCATGAGCAGTTCTTC	CASSQLGIHEQFF
TRBV5-1	few	.	TRBJ2-7	TGCGCCAGCAGCTTTGCAGGAAACTACGAGCAGTACTTC	CASSFAGNYEQYF
TRBV24-1	.	.	TRBJ2-3	TGTGCCACCAGTGACACGACAGGGAGGAATACGCAGTATTTT	CATSDTTGRNTQYF
TRBV27	few	.	TRBJ1-2	TGTGCCAGCAGGTCCTCCGGGGCAGCCGTCAACACCTTC	CASRSSGAAVNTF
TRBV6-1	once	.	TRBJ2-5	TGTGCCAGCAGGTCTCCGGGGGAGGAGACCCAGTACTTC	CASRSPGEETQYF
TRBV29-1	.	.	TRBJ1-4	TGCAGCGTTAACCGGGGTGATGAAAAACTGTTTTTT	CSVNRGDEKLFF
TRBV18	.	.	TRBJ1-4	TGTGCCAGCTCACCATCGACAGGAACTAATGAAAAACTGTTTTTT	CASSPSTGTNEKLFF